The source of this T cell receptor (beta chain) is a study of response to subunit inactivated influenza vaccine. The CDR3 consists of 18 residues. V lost 3 bases and J lost 3, with 18 bases in between. TCRdb re-derived calls from the RT-PCR reads in MiXCR, one entry per CDR3 protein. The table lists 170,000 or so distinct CDR3 sequences, about 10% of them singletons. The chain employs TRBV12-3 or TRBV12-4 and TRBJ2-6; TRBD2 might be the D (5 bases). This specimen was CD8+ T cells sorted from PBMCs, taken roughly 24 months after vaccination. The TCR sequence derives from a man between 50 and 69 years old who received an inactivated influenza vaccine. CDR3 DNA: TGTGCCAGCAGTTTGGTTGGACTTTCGTACAGTGGGGCCAACGTCCTGACTTTC. It codes for CASSLVGLSYSGANVLTF.